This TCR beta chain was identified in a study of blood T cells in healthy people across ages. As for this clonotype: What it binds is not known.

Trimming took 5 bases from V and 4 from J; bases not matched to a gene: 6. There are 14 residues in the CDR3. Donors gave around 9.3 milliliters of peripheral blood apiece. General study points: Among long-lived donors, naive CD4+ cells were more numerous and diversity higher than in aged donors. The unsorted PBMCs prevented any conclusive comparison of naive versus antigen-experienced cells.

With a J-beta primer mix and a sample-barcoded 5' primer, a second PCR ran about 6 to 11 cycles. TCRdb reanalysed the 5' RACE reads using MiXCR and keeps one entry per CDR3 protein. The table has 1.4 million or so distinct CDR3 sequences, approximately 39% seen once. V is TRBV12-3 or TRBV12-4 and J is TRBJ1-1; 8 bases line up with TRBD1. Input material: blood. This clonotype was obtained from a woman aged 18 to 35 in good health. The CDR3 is CASSNHRGGTEAFF. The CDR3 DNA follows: TGTGCCAGCAGTAACCACAGGGGGGGCACTGAAGCTTTCTTT.